This T cell receptor beta chain appears in the sequencing data of a study of blood T cell repertoires in COVID-19. Study overall: Material from acute and convalescent COVID-19 was sourced from the United States, Italy and Spain. PBMCs, B-cell-depleted T cells, or T cells provided the cDNA or gDNA that made up the material.

In germline, CDR1 is SGHAT, CDR2 FQNNGV. This CDR3 is 15 amino acids long. After removal of 0 bases from V and 2 bases from J, the junction contained 2 bases not matched to a gene. How the authors handled the data: Amplification of reference gene primers was used by the study to estimate nucleated cell counts. Clones were sequenced by immunoSEQ multiplex PCR, and TCRdb holds only the in-frame ones, with some missing. V, J and clone size are those of that table, while D and trimming were read from the DNA. This sample yields around 130,000 clones, of which approximately 90% are seen a single time; 15% to 20% belongs to the top ten. This clone was seen a single time.

This rearrangement joins TRBV11-2 to TRBJ2-3, with 7 bases that match TRBD2. The sequence derives from a man between 50 and 59 years old with active or convalescent COVID-19. Sequencing input: peripheral blood. CDR3 region: CASSLEGGSTDTQYF. CDR3 nucleotide sequence: TGTGCCAGCAGCTTAGAGGGGGGGTCCACAGATACGCAGTATTTT.